Below, 30 T cell receptor beta chains from the same sample are listed, as sequenced in a study of radiotherapy plus CTLA-4 blockade in lung cancer. Profiling relied on immunoSEQ multiplex PCR, and the TCRdb table lists in-frame clones only, not all of them. The table shows approximately 80,000 clones, with roughly 74% occurring only once. Specimen: peripheral blood, collected from a patient treated with radiotherapy plus ipilimumab. All receptors derive from a human donor with non-small cell lung cancer whose response to radiotherapy plus ipilimumab could not be evaluated.

This chain joins TRBV7-9 and TRBJ2-1; 11 bases match TRBD2. The CDR3 runs 15 residues. Germline V CDR1 and CDR2: SEHNR, FQNEAQ (reference sequence). V dropped 4 bases and J dropped 4; count of bases not matched to a gene: 3. Written as DNA, the CDR3 is TGTGCCAGCAGCTCACTAGCGGGAGTGTACAATGAGCAGTTCTTC. This gives the protein CASSSLAGVYNEQFF.

The genes are TRBV10-3 and TRBJ1-2; D unclear. The CDR3 extends over 11 amino acids. Per germline, CDR1 ENHRY and CDR2 SYGVKD. V was shortened by 8 bases and J by 7 bases, with 11 bases between the two germline ends. The CDR3 here is CAIDYGVGYTF. CDR3 DNA: TGTGCCATCGACTATGGGGTTGGCTACACCTTC.

The table lists this clone with a count of one. The chain has TRBV4-1 and TRBJ2-5; D is perhaps TRBD2 (6 bases). V dropped 0 bases and J dropped 4 bases, with 21 bases sitting between them. In germline, CDR1 is MGHRA, CDR2 YSYEKL. The length of the CDR3 is 18 residues. CDR3 sequence reads: CASSQDPPRGGTGETQYF. The CDR3 DNA reads as TGCGCCAGCAGCCAAGATCCGCCGCGTGGGGGGACCGGAGAGACCCAGTACTTC.

This clone was observed once. This rearrangement joins TRBV25-1 to TRBJ2-1; 12 nucleotides align to TRBD2. With V trimmed by 5 bases and J by 7 bases, 6 bases remained unmatched. The CDR3 runs to 15 residues. From germline, CDR1 is MGHDK and CDR2 SYGVNS. In DNA, the CDR3 is TGTGCCAGCAGTAGACTAGCGGGAGATGTGAATGAGCAGTTCTTC. Encoded protein: CASSRLAGDVNEQFF.

This sequence joins TRBV4-1 and TRBJ2-2; D is perhaps TRBD1 (6 bases). The V gene's germline CDR1 is MGHRA and CDR2 YSYEKL. The CDR3 is made up of 18 amino acids. V lost 0 bases and J lost 1, with 15 bases in between. In DNA, the CDR3 is TGCGCCAGCAGCCAAGAAGGGGTGGGGGCCCTGAACACCGGGGAGCTGTTTTTT. It specifies CASSQEGVGALNTGELFF.

The chain recombines TRBV30 with TRBJ1-3, with a tentative D call TRBD1 (5 bases). Germline V lookup: CDR1 GTSNPN, CDR2 SVGIG (reference sequence). The CDR3 runs 15 residues. V was trimmed by 1 base and J by 0 bases, leaving 10 bases between them. The CDR3 sequence: CAWSAGRLSGNTIYF. The CDR3 region has the DNA TGTGCCTGGAGTGCAGGGAGGCTCTCTGGAAACACCATATATTTT.

This clone was recorded only once. The chain couples TRBV28 to TRBJ1-1; D call uncertain. Germline V lookup: CDR1 MDHEN, CDR2 SYDVKM. The CDR3 is 12 residues long. V lost 6 bases and J lost 0, with 5 bases in between. The CDR3 loop reads CASSPVNTEAFF. CDR3 sequence (DNA): TGTGCCAGCAGCCCTGTGAACACTGAAGCTTTCTTT.

A few counts support this clone. V is TRBV7-9 and J is TRBJ1-3, with TRBD1 matching 7 bases. Germline-derived CDR1 and CDR2 are SEHNR and FQNEAQ (reference sequence). V shed 5 bases, J shed 7 bases, and the junction held 8 bases outside the gene matches. This CDR3 region has 14 residues. The CDR3 is CASSQQGSANTIYF. CDR3 coding DNA: TGTGCCAGCAGCCAACAGGGGTCGGCGAACACCATATATTTT.

V is TRBV7-3 and J is TRBJ2-2; D is undetermined. The V gene lost 1 base and the J gene lost 4 bases, with 16 bases spanning the gap. Germline V gene data show CDR1 as SGHTA and CDR2 as FQGTGA. The CDR3 sequence is 17 residues long. The CDR3 reads CASSLNPADSSTGELFF. CDR3 in DNA: TGTGCCAGCAGCTTAAATCCCGCGGATTCTTCCACCGGGGAGCTGTTTTTT. The whole variable domain, remainder taken from reference TRBV7-3 and TRBJ2-2, is GAGVSQTPSNKVTEKGKYVELRCDPISGHTALYWYRQSLGQGPEFLIYFQGTGAADDSGLPNDRFFAVRPEGSVSTLKIQRTERGDSAVYLCASSLNPADSSTGELFFGEGSRLTVL.

This clone has a single count. The gene calls are TRBV27 and TRBJ1-2; no firm D call. V was cut by 6 bases and J by 1 base, with 12 bases left in between. Germline CDR1 reads MNHEY; CDR2 reads SMNVEV (reference sequence). The CDR3 runs 14 residues. In nucleotides, the CDR3 is TGTGCCAGCAGGACCCTGGGCCTTAACTATGGCTACACCTTC. Encoded protein: CASRTLGLNYGYTF.

This clone was detected only a few times. The chain couples TRBV10-3 to TRBJ1-1, with 7 positions matching TRBD1. Germline V gives CDR1 ENHRY, CDR2 SYGVKD. The CDR3 is 14 residues long. The V segment lost 6 bases and the J segment 2 bases; nucleotides outside the gene matches: 6. CDR3 coding DNA: TGTGCCATCAGAGATACAGGGGTTAACACTGAAGCTTTCTTT. Protein product: CAIRDTGVNTEAFF.

The chain uses TRBV10-3 and TRBJ2-1; 11 nucleotides match TRBD2. Germline CDR1 is ENHRY and CDR2 is SYGVKD. The CDR3 is made up of 14 amino acids. J gave up 4 bases and V 8 bases, and 4 bases lay outside the gene matches. CDR3 loop: CAIGTSGDYNEQFF. For the CDR3, the DNA is TGTGCCATCGGGACTAGCGGAGATTACAATGAGCAGTTCTTC.

The chain employs TRBV10-3 and TRBJ2-1; 10 bases line up with TRBD1. Trimming took 5 bases from V and 4 from J; bases not matched to a gene: 8. The CDR3 is made up of 16 amino acids. Germline CDR1 reads ENHRY; CDR2 reads SYGVKD. The DNA for the CDR3 is TGTGCCATCAGTACTACCCGGGACAGGGGATACAATGAGCAGTTCTTC. Residues: CAISTTRDRGYNEQFF.

The chain joins TRBV9 to TRBJ1-4; 9 nucleotides line up with TRBD1. Trimming removed 0 bases from V and 10 bases from J; junction bases left unmatched: 7. Per germline, CDR1 SGDLS and CDR2 YYNGEE. The CDR3 has 15 residues. In DNA, the CDR3 is TGTGCCAGCAGCGTAGGGGGACAGGGACTTGCAAAACTGTTTTTT. Residues: CASSVGGQGLAKLFF. Complete variable domain (other parts from reference TRBV9 and TRBJ1-4): DSGVTQTPKHLITATGQRVTLRCSPRSGDLSVYWYQQSLDQGLQFLIQYYNGEERAKGNILERFSAQQFPDLHSELNLSSLELGDSALYFCASSVGGQGLAKLFFGSGTQLSVL.

This sequence joins TRBV28 and TRBJ1-1; TRBD1 matches 10 bases. This CDR3 has 15 residues. V gave up 5 bases and J gave up 11 bases; unmatched junction bases: 14. Germline CDR1 and CDR2: MDHEN and SYDVKM. The CDR3 loop is CASSPMGQGFITAFF. As DNA, the CDR3 is TGTGCCAGCAGTCCTATGGGACAGGGGTTTATTACGGCTTTCTTT.

J is TRBJ1-2 and V is TRBV2, with TRBD1 identical over 9 bases. V lost 5 bases to trimming and J lost 8 bases; unmatched junction nucleotides: 9. The CDR3 runs 14 residues. The germline V gene has CDR1 SNHLY and CDR2 FYNNEI. CDR3 residues: CASSWTGEFDGYTF. CDR3 DNA: TGTGCCAGCAGTTGGACAGGGGAGTTTGACGGCTACACCTTC.

The rearrangement links TRBV29-1 to TRBJ2-7, with 11 nucleotides matching TRBD2. This CDR3 is built from 16 residues. After removal of 7 bases from V and 5 bases from J, the junction contained 16 bases not matched to a gene. In germline, CDR1 is SQVTM, CDR2 ANQGSEA. The CDR3 bases are TGCAGCGCCTATAGCGGGAGGGCCTCGAATGTCAACGAGCAGTACTTC. Amino acids: CSAYSGRASNVNEQYF.

The chain combines TRBV27 with TRBJ1-2, with TRBD1 matching 10 bases. This CDR3 has 16 residues. CDR1 MNHEY and CDR2 SMNVEV come from the germline V gene (reference sequence). J lost 2 bases, V lost 5 bases, and 8 bases had no gene match. The CDR3 sequence is CASSPALDRGNYGYTF. The CDR3 nucleotides read TGTGCCAGCAGTCCCGCCCTGGACAGGGGGAACTATGGCTACACCTTC.

The chain couples TRBV19 to TRBJ1-2, with 7 positions matching TRBD1. The CDR3 is 16 residues long. The J segment lost 4 bases and the V segment lost 0 bases, leaving 8 bases of the junction unmatched. Germline CDR1 reads LNHDA; CDR2 reads SQIVND (reference sequence). CDR3: CASSIDFPGQPYGYTF. The CDR3 DNA reads as TGTGCCAGTAGTATAGATTTTCCGGGACAGCCCTATGGCTACACCTTC. Variable domain in full (rest from reference TRBV19 and TRBJ1-2): DGGITQSPKYLFRKEGQNVTLSCEQNLNHDAMYWYRQDPGQGLRLIYYSQIVNDFQKGDIAEGYSVSREKKESFPLTVTSAQKNPTAFYLCASSIDFPGQPYGYTFGSGTRLTVV.

V is TRBV19 and J is TRBJ2-1; 7 bases are a match to TRBD2. The CDR3 extends over 14 amino acids. Germline CDR1 is LNHDA and CDR2 is SQIVND (reference sequence). Germline trimming cut 3 bases from V and 10 bases from J; bases unmatched to any gene: 9. The CDR3 DNA is TGTGCCAGTAGTATGGGCGGGAGCGGAGACGAGCAGTTCTTC. Translation gives CASSMGGSGDEQFF. The full variable domain, with the rest looked up from reference TRBV19 and TRBJ2-1, is DGGITQSPKYLFRKEGQNVTLSCEQNLNHDAMYWYRQDPGQGLRLIYYSQIVNDFQKGDIAEGYSVSREKKESFPLTVTSAQKNPTAFYLCASSMGGSGDEQFFGPGTRLTVL.

The sample holds a few counts of this clone. This chain joins TRBV7-2 and TRBJ2-1; D possibly corresponds to TRBD2 (6 bases). The germline V gene has CDR1 SGHTA and CDR2 FQGNSA. CDR3 length equals 15 residues. V gave up 5 bases and J gave up 2 bases, with 13 bases separating them. The CDR3 bases are TGTGCCAGCAGCATTACTAGCCGTGCCTACAATGAGCAGTTCTTC. As protein: CASSITSRAYNEQFF.

The chain joins TRBV6-1 to TRBJ2-6; 7 nucleotides line up with TRBD2. This CDR3 has 16 residues. Trimming took 3 bases from V and 2 from J; bases not matched to a gene: 4. Germline assignment: CDR1 MNHNS and CDR2 SASEGT. CDR3 amino acids: CASSEWGGPGANVLTF. The CDR3 DNA follows: TGTGCCAGCAGTGAGTGGGGGGGACCTGGGGCCAACGTCCTGACTTTC.

This chain joins TRBV27 and TRBJ1-2, with 7 bases matching TRBD1. Germline V gives CDR1 MNHEY, CDR2 SMNVEV (reference sequence). The V segment lost 6 bases and the J segment 6 bases; nucleotides outside the gene matches: 13. The CDR3 has 15 residues. The CDR3 sequence: CASSLGGGPRDGYTF. The CDR3 bases are TGTGCCAGCAGCTTAGGGGGCGGACCCCGAGATGGCTACACCTTC.

V gene TRBV11-2 combines with J gene TRBJ2-1; TRBD2 agrees at 8 bases. The CDR3 spans 15 residues. The ends lost 1 base at V and 4 bases at J; junction bases unmatched: 3. Germline values: CDR1 SGHAT, CDR2 FQNNGV. CDR3 sequence reads: CASSLVRGGYNEQFF. In DNA, the CDR3 is TGTGCCAGCAGCTTAGTTCGGGGGGGATACAATGAGCAGTTCTTC.

The chain is built from TRBV4-1 and TRBJ1-2; TRBD1 agrees at 11 bases. Germline assignment: CDR1 MGHRA and CDR2 YSYEKL. The V gene end was trimmed by 6 bases and the J gene end by 7 bases; junction bases not matched to a gene: 7. The CDR3 contains 14 residues. CDR3 sequence reads: CASRDRGLGGGYTF. The CDR3 nucleotides read TGCGCCAGCAGGGACAGGGGGCTAGGGGGTGGCTACACCTTC.

The genes are TRBV6-1 and TRBJ2-1, with 10 nucleotides matching TRBD1. Germline values: CDR1 MNHNS, CDR2 SASEGT. The CDR3 length is 15 residues. Losses at the gene ends were 6 bases for V and 4 bases for J; bases not matched to a gene: 6. The CDR3 DNA follows: TGTGCCAGCAGCCCCGACAGGGGGCTTTACAATGAGCAGTTCTTC. Translating gives CASSPDRGLYNEQFF.

The chain is built from TRBV7-2 and TRBJ2-7; 11 bases are shared with TRBD2. The CDR3 runs to 15 residues. V was clipped by 6 bases and J by 4 bases; unmatched bases: 8. The germline CDR1 and CDR2 sequences are SGHTA and FQGNSA. The CDR3 nucleotides read TGTGCCAGCAGACCGACCGGGACTAGCGGATACGAGCAGTACTTC. Protein product: CASRPTGTSGYEQYF.

V and J are TRBV27 and TRBJ1-6; the D gene is possibly TRBD1 (5 bases). V was shortened by 2 bases and J by 14 bases, with 10 bases between the two germline ends. This CDR3 is 12 amino acids long. Germline CDR1 reads MNHEY; CDR2 reads SMNVEV (reference sequence). For the CDR3, the DNA is TGTGCCAGCAGTTTACCAGGGAGGACCCTCCACTTT. This gives the protein CASSLPGRTLHF.

This rearrangement joins TRBV2 to TRBJ2-1, with 11 bases identical to TRBD2. Germline values: CDR1 SNHLY, CDR2 FYNNEI. The CDR3 contains 18 residues. After removal of 5 bases from V and 4 bases from J, the junction contained 13 bases not matched to a gene. CDR3 region: CASSLERASGGLYNEQFF. As DNA, the CDR3 is TGTGCCAGCAGTCTCGAGAGGGCTAGCGGGGGGCTTTACAATGAGCAGTTCTTC.

The chain joins TRBV7-3 to TRBJ2-3; TRBD1 is a possible D gene (5 bases). Trimming shortened V by 4 bases and J by 2 bases, and 13 bases separated the two germline ends. The length of the CDR3 is 15 residues. Per the germline V gene, CDR1 is SGHTA and CDR2 is FQGTGA. The CDR3 DNA reads as TGTGCCAGCAGCTCCCTTGGGGCCTCCACAGATACGCAGTATTTT. The encoded protein is CASSSLGASTDTQYF.